This entry concerns a single T cell receptor beta chain. TCRdb processed the reads anew with MiXCR; each CDR3 protein has one entry. The profile shows about 330,000 distinct CDR3 sequences, 8% to 10% of them singletons. The CDR3 spans 17 residues. J lost 2 bases, V lost 2 bases, and 8 bases had no gene match. Germline V gene lookup returns CDR1 MNHEY and CDR2 SVGEGT. The data are from a study of T cell repertoires in cytomegalovirus infection. As for the study in general: CMV infection together with matching HLA type was indicated by public TCR beta signatures.

The TCR originated in a human donor in good health (CMV status not recorded). Some clones in this sample may be carry-over from other donors' samples. Sequencing was performed on PBMCs. The chain employs TRBV6-2 or TRBV6-3 and TRBJ2-5; 10 positions agree with TRBD1. The CDR3 region has the DNA TGTGCCAGCAGTTACGCTGAGGACAGGGGGTTGCAAGAGACCCAGTACTTC. Translation: CASSYAEDRGLQETQYF.